A single sample gave rise to the 10 T cell receptor beta chains below, sequenced in a study of CD8 T cells in ankylosing spondylitis. TCRdb called the 5' RACE reads again in MiXCR, with one record for every CDR3 protein. The table includes about 350,000 distinct CDR3 sequences, 20% detected once. The sequenced sample consisted of blood, either unsorted or a sorted T cell fraction (not recorded which). The receptors were gathered from a male donor with ankylosing spondylitis or in good health (not recorded which).

This clonotype was found a few times. V usage is TRBV29-1 and J usage is TRBJ2-5; possible D gene TRBD1, 5 bases. Germline V gene data show CDR1 as SQVTM and CDR2 as ANQGSEA. This CDR3 contains 13 residues. The V end was cut by 7 bases, the J end by 3 bases, with 15 bases between. The CDR3: CSASQVDEETQYF. The CDR3 DNA reads TGCAGCGCTTCACAGGTCGACGAAGAGACCCAGTACTTC.

The chain combines TRBV7-9 with TRBJ2-7; D not certain. The CDR3 is made up of 15 amino acids. Deletions cut 1 base from V and 1 base from J, with 11 bases between. CDR1 SEHNR and CDR2 FQNEAQ come from the germline V gene (reference sequence). The CDR3 sequence is CASSLVSGVSYEQYF. CDR3 DNA sequence: TGTGCCAGCAGCTTAGTCTCCGGAGTTTCCTACGAGCAGTACTTC.

The genes are TRBV12-3 or TRBV12-4 and TRBJ2-1, with 8 bases that match TRBD1. After removal of 5 bases from V and 5 bases from J, the junction contained 8 bases not matched to a gene. The CDR3 extends over 15 amino acids. CDR3 in amino acids: CASSTQGARNNEQFF. Written as DNA, the CDR3 is TGTGCCAGCAGTACTCAGGGGGCTAGAAACAATGAGCAGTTCTTC.

This sequence joins TRBV6-1 and TRBJ2-5; D gene uncertain. Trimming took off 6 bases at V and 5 bases at J, with 13 bases between the two ends. Germline V gene data show CDR1 as MNHNS and CDR2 as SASEGT. The CDR3 is made up of 13 amino acids. The CDR3 is CASSTYYLETQYF. In nucleotides, the CDR3 is TGTGCCAGCAGCACCTACTACTTGGAGACCCAGTACTTC.

The rearrangement links TRBV2 to TRBJ2-2, with D tentatively TRBD1 (5 bases). Germline lookup yields CDR1 SNHLY and CDR2 FYNNEI. The CDR3 runs to 13 residues. V lost 8 bases and J 3 bases, leaving 10 bases between the germline ends. DNA of the CDR3: TGTGCCAGCGACCCCAGGGACACCGGGGAGCTGTTTTTT. As protein: CASDPRDTGELFF.

The rearrangement links TRBV11-2 to TRBJ2-3; 9 bases agree with TRBD2. This CDR3 is built from 18 residues. The germline gives CDR1 SGHAT, CDR2 FQNNGV. The ends lost 5 bases at V and 2 bases at J; junction bases unmatched: 14. Here the CDR3 reads CASSQTWIAGAHTDTQYF. The CDR3 DNA reads as TGTGCCAGCAGCCAAACCTGGATAGCGGGGGCGCACACAGATACGCAGTATTTT.

This chain joins TRBV20-1 and TRBJ2-7; a possible D gene is TRBD2 (5 bases). CDR3 length: 16 amino acids. Trimming took off 0 bases at V and 1 base at J, with 16 bases between the two ends. The germline V gene encodes CDR1 DFQATT and CDR2 SNEGSKA (reference sequence). The CDR3 coding sequence is TGCAGTGCTAGAGATTTCAAATCGGAGGTGTCCTACGAGCAGTACTTC. Translating gives CSARDFKSEVSYEQYF.

This chain links TRBV21-1 with TRBJ2-7; TRBD2 reflects the table's D call only, with no check against the DNA. TRBV21-1 is a recognized pseudogene. The CDR3 length is 17 residues. The CDR3 DNA reads as TGTGCCAGCAGCACAAGGGGGACTAGCGTTACGGCCTACGAGCAGTACTTC. Amino acids: CASSTRGTSVTAYEQYF.

This chain uses TRBV20-1 with TRBJ2-5; TRBD2 agrees at 11 bases. The CDR3 is 19 amino acids. Germline CDR1 and CDR2: DFQATT and SNEGSKA (reference sequence). V lost 4 bases and J lost 1; bases outside the gene matches: 17. The CDR3 is CSAIHLAGVAGGPQETQYF. In DNA, the CDR3 is TGCAGTGCTATCCATCTTGCCGGTGTAGCGGGGGGGCCCCAAGAGACCCAGTACTTC.

This clonotype was found a few times. The V and J genes are TRBV5-1 and TRBJ2-3; D is uncertain. The CDR3 spans 14 residues. The germline V and J ends were trimmed by 4 bases and 0 bases, with 9 bases remaining between them. Germline-derived CDR1 and CDR2 are SGHRS and YFSETQ. The CDR3 coding sequence is TGCGCCAGCAGCGGGGATTCTAGCACAGATACGCAGTATTTT. Translated: CASSGDSSTDTQYF. Full variable domain (remainder filled in from reference TRBV5-1 and TRBJ2-3): KAGVTQTPRYLIKTRGQQVTLSCSPISGHRSVSWYQQTPGQGLQFLFEYFSETQRNKGNFPGRFSGRQFSNSRSEMNVSTLELGDSALYLCASSGDSSTDTQYFGPGTRLTVL.